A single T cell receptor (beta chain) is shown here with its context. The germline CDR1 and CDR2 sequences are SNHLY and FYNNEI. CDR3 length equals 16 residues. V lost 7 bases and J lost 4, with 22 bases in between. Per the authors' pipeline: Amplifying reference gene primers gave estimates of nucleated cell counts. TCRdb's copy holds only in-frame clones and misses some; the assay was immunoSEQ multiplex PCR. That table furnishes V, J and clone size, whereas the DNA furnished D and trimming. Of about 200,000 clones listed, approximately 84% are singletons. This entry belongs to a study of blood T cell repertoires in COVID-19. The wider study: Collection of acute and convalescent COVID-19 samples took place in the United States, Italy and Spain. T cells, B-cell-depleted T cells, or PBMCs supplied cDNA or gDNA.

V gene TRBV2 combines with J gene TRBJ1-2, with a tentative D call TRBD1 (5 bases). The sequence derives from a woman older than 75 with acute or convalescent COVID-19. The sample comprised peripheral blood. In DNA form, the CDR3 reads TGTGCCAGCACTCTCCAACTACGACAGCCGATCTATGGCTACACCTTC. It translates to CASTLQLRQPIYGYTF.